Here is one T cell receptor (beta chain) with its context. Naive-designated CD8 cells lacked CD45RO, were positively enriched for CCR7, and omitted terminally differentiated effector memory CD45RA+ cells. Clones were sequenced by immunoSEQ multiplex PCR, and TCRdb holds only the in-frame ones, with some missing. The sample consists of around 2.1 million clones, around 93% of them appearing once. The source of the sample is a study of shared clonotypes between healthy human individuals. The CDR3 has 11 residues. The V gene lost 7 bases and the J gene lost 5 bases, with 9 bases spanning the gap. Germline values: CDR1 MNHEY, CDR2 SVGAGI.

The specimen sequenced was naive CD8+ T cells from PBMCs. The V and J genes are TRBV6-5 and TRBJ2-7; D might be TRBD1 or TRBD2, each matching 5 bases. The clonotype comes from a man in his late teens or twenties in good health. Some clones in this sample may be carry-over from other donors' samples. In nucleotides, the CDR3 is TGTGCCAGCATCCAGGGACACGAGCAGTACTTC. Translated, it gives CASIQGHEQYF.